This entry describes one TCR beta chain. This sample stems from a study of T-cell memory formation after mild COVID-19. Germline V lookup: CDR1 KGHSH, CDR2 LQKENI. V lost 6 bases and J lost 5, with 20 bases in between. This CDR3 spans 15 amino acids. TCRdb independently ran MiXCR on the 5' RACE reads; one entry per CDR3 protein. The sample yields about 340,000 distinct CDR3 sequences, 20% to 25% seen once. The sequenced sample was PBMCs or a T cell subset sorted from them (not recorded which). The chain employs TRBV18 and TRBJ2-7; TRBD1 is a possible D gene (5 bases). This clonotype was obtained from a man aged 18 to 30 who had mild COVID-19 (a few samples of this study predate the infection). Cell type and time point are not known. The CDR3 nucleotides read TGTGCCAGCTCCTCCAGTCGCCAGGGTGGCAACGAGCAGTACTTC. This gives the protein CASSSSRQGGNEQYF. Full variable domain (outside the CDR3, taken from reference TRBV18 and TRBJ2-7): NAGVMQNPRHLVRRRGQEARLRCSPMKGHSHVYWYRQLPEEGLKFMVYLQKENIIDESGMPKERFSAEFPKEGPSILRIQQVVRGDSAAYFCASSSSRQGGNEQYFGPGTRLTVT.